Listed here are 18 T cell receptor beta chains from one sample, sequenced in a study of brain metastases from non-small cell lung cancer. Only in-frame clones appear in the TCRdb table, and some are missing; sequencing was by immunoSEQ multiplex PCR. Of around 4,200 clones in the sample, more than 80% were seen once. Sequences were obtained from primary lung tumor tissue. Receptor source: a donor at least 40 years old with non-small cell lung cancer.

Concerning this clone itself: Other DNA sequences from this sample encode an identical CDR3 as well. The chain has TRBV4-1 and TRBJ2-1; D gene unclear. The CDR3 is 14 residues long. Germline V CDR1 and CDR2: MGHRA, YSYEKL. Trimming stripped 4 bases from V and 2 bases from J, with 9 bases between. The CDR3 bases are TGCGCCAGCAGCCGTGACTCGGCCTACAATGAGCAGTTCTTC. It yields the protein CASSRDSAYNEQFF.

This chain connects TRBV6-5 to TRBJ1-1, with unresolved D. Trimming cost V 6 bases and J 1 base, with 15 bases left between them. Germline loops: CDR1 MNHEY, CDR2 SVGAGI. The length of the CDR3 is 15 residues. The DNA of the CDR3 is TGTGCCAGCAGACGGAGGAAGGTTGAGAACACTGAAGCTTTCTTT. The encoded protein is CASRRRKVENTEAFF.

The chain couples TRBV4-1 to TRBJ1-4; D is unresolved. Germline CDR1 is MGHRA and CDR2 is YSYEKL. The V end lost 3 bases, the J end lost 5 bases, and 10 bases lay between the germline ends. This CDR3 is 14 amino acids long. The CDR3, as DNA: TGCGCCAGCAGCCAGGGCAGGATGAATGAAAAACTGTTTTTT. Its translation: CASSQGRMNEKLFF.

This clone was detected only once. The V gene is TRBV27, the J gene TRBJ2-5, with TRBD2 matching over 7 bases. The CDR3 spans 15 residues. The germline CDR1 and CDR2 sequences are MNHEY and SMNVEV (reference sequence). V dropped 7 bases and J dropped 4; count of bases not matched to a gene: 12. CDR3 in amino acids: CASTPHGGTPETQYF. CDR3 coding DNA: TGTGCCAGCACCCCTCACGGGGGGACCCCAGAGACCCAGTACTTC.

J is TRBJ2-1 and V is TRBV18, with 9 bases identical to TRBD1. The CDR3 sequence is 15 residues long. CDR1 and CDR2 (germline): KGHSH, LQKENI. V shed 5 bases, J shed 8 bases, and the junction held 10 bases outside the gene matches. CDR3 sequence reads: CASSSGQGNYDEQFF. The CDR3 DNA follows: TGTGCCAGCTCATCGGGACAGGGAAATTATGATGAGCAGTTCTTC.

The gene calls are TRBV10-3 and TRBJ2-7; 9 bases are shared with TRBD2. CDR1 and CDR2 (germline): ENHRY, SYGVKD. CDR3 length: 14 amino acids. The ends lost 2 bases at V and 3 bases at J; junction bases unmatched: 2. DNA for the CDR3: TGTGCCATCAGTGAGCTAGCGGGGATCTACGAGCAGTACTTC. This gives the protein CAISELAGIYEQYF.

The chain recombines TRBV5-1 with TRBJ1-2, with 9 bases identical to TRBD1. The CDR3 runs 16 residues. V was pared by 3 bases and J by 3 bases, with 9 bases of the junction left unmatched. Germline loops: CDR1 SGHRS, CDR2 YFSETQ. In DNA form, the CDR3 reads TGCGCCAGCAGCTCAGACCCCACAGGGGGCTACTATGGCTACACCTTC. As protein: CASSSDPTGGYYGYTF.

This chain links TRBV4-3 with TRBJ1-5; D is uncertain. The V end lost 2 bases, the J end lost 0 bases, and 8 bases lay between the germline ends. The length of the CDR3 is 15 residues. Germline CDR1 LGHNA, CDR2 YSLEER. The CDR3: CASSQQDNSNQPQHF. CDR3 nucleotides: TGCGCCAGCAGCCAACAGGATAATAGCAATCAGCCCCAGCATTTT.

The V call is TRBV19, the J call TRBJ1-2, with 11 bases fitting TRBD1. The CDR3 spans 15 residues. The J segment lost 4 bases and the V segment lost 5 bases, leaving 6 bases of the junction unmatched. CDR1 is LNHDA, CDR2 SQIVND, per germline (reference sequence). This CDR3 reads CASSPRGQGGYGYTF. The CDR3 region has the DNA TGTGCCAGTAGTCCAAGGGGACAGGGGGGCTATGGCTACACCTTC.

The rearrangement links TRBV5-1 to TRBJ2-1; 7 bases agree with TRBD1. The V gene's germline CDR1 is SGHRS and CDR2 YFSETQ. The V and J ends lost 9 bases and 8 bases, in that order; junction bases with no gene match: 14. CDR3 size: 14 residues. This chain's CDR3 is CATKPRIGGDEQFF. CDR3 in DNA: TGCGCCACCAAGCCTCGAATAGGGGGCGATGAGCAGTTCTTC.

The rearrangement joins TRBV5-6 to TRBJ1-1; no reliable D call. The CDR3 is 12 residues long. CDR1 SGHDT and CDR2 YYEEEE come from the germline V gene. V shed 2 bases and J shed 0 bases, with 2 bases lying between them. CDR3 in amino acids: CASSLVNTEAFF. The DNA for the CDR3 is TGTGCCAGCAGCTTAGTGAACACTGAAGCTTTCTTT.

This chain joins TRBV7-6 and TRBJ2-1, with TRBD2 matching over 15 bases. The CDR3 spans 17 residues. Germline lookup yields CDR1 SGHVS and CDR2 FNYEAQ. V was pared by 0 bases and J by 6 bases, with 3 bases of the junction left unmatched. DNA for the CDR3: TGTGCCAGCAGCTTAGCGTTGGGACTAGCGGGGGGCAATGAGCAGTTCTTC. Amino acid sequence: CASSLALGLAGGNEQFF.

This chain uses TRBV9 with TRBJ2-5; D might be TRBD1 or TRBD2, each matching 5 bases. V gave up 1 base and J gave up 2 bases, with 12 bases separating them. CDR1 and CDR2 from the germline V gene are SGDLS and YYNGEE. The CDR3 extends over 15 amino acids. In DNA form, the CDR3 reads TGTGCCAGCAGCGTACGGGGCGGAGGTCAAGAGACCCAGTACTTC. Protein sequence: CASSVRGGGQETQYF.

The chain carries TRBV5-1 and TRBJ2-3; maybe TRBD2 (5 bases). Per germline, CDR1 SGHRS and CDR2 YFSETQ. Trimming removed 2 bases at V and 2 bases at J, with 15 bases between. CDR3 length equals 16 residues. The chain's CDR3 is CASSFFGEPYTDTQYF. The CDR3 nucleotides read TGCGCCAGCAGCTTTTTTGGGGAGCCTTACACAGATACGCAGTATTTT.

V usage is TRBV7-2 and J usage is TRBJ1-2, with D maybe TRBD1 (5 bases). The CDR3 spans 13 residues. Deletions cut 1 base from V and 6 bases from J, with 9 bases between. Germline lookup yields CDR1 SGHTA and CDR2 FQGNSA. The CDR3 DNA sequence: TGTGCCAGCAGCTTAGACCCAGGGAATGGCTACACCTTC. It is translated as CASSLDPGNGYTF.

V usage is TRBV14 and J usage is TRBJ2-3; 7 bases fit TRBD2. Germline loops: CDR1 SGHDN, CDR2 FVKESK. The CDR3 spans 16 residues. The V gene end was trimmed by 1 base and the J gene end by 3 bases; junction bases not matched to a gene: 7. In DNA, the CDR3 is TGTGCCAGCAGCCAAGGAACGGGAGGTGTTACAGATACGCAGTATTTT. Protein: CASSQGTGGVTDTQYF.

The V call is TRBV23-1, the J call TRBJ1-1, with TRBD1 matching 10 bases. TRBV23-1 is filed as an ORF, its function uncertain. This CDR3 comprises 15 residues. V dropped 3 bases and J dropped 4; count of bases not matched to a gene: 5. CDR3 sequence (DNA): TGCGCCAGCAGTCACCCGACAGGGGGCATCACTGAAGCTTTCTTT. It specifies CASSHPTGGITEAFF.

The V gene is TRBV7-9, the J gene TRBJ1-2; unclear D gene. Deletions cut 2 bases from V and 5 bases from J, with 21 bases between. Germline loops: CDR1 SEHNR, CDR2 FQNEAQ (reference sequence). The CDR3 is 17 amino acids. The CDR3, as DNA: TGTGCCAGCAGCTTATCACCGACTGTCATGGCAGAGTATGGCTACACCTTC. Amino acids: CASSLSPTVMAEYGYTF.